This TCR beta chain was recovered during a study of CD8 T cells in ankylosing spondylitis. Study-wide points: There was reportedly significant enrichment of clones that were disease-linked in matched ankylosing spondylitis synovial fluid. Reactive arthritis synovial fluid and blood previously showed some of these motif variants. Researchers report that disease-linked clones proved CD8+ and relatively rare in peripheral blood. What appeared characteristic of ankylosing spondylitis blood was a TCR beta motif of eight highly homologous variants.

There are a few counts of this clonotype. Its cognate antigen is unknown. A quantitative 5'-RACE method, one with molecular barcodes, was used to make TCR beta libraries. From the 5' RACE reads, TCRdb called clonotypes with MiXCR, one entry per CDR3 protein. The sample yields fewer than 500,000 distinct CDR3 sequences, roughly 25% seen once. With V trimmed by 2 bases and J by 13 bases, 7 bases remained unmatched. Germline assignment: CDR1 SGHTA and CDR2 FQGNSA. This CDR3 spans 12 amino acids. This chain joins TRBV7-2 and TRBJ2-7, with 8 bases lining up with TRBD1. The sequenced material came from blood, either unsorted or a sorted T cell fraction (not recorded which). The source is a male donor with ankylosing spondylitis. CDR3 residues: CASSLPPDRAYF. In DNA form, the CDR3 reads TGTGCCAGCAGCTTACCTCCGGACAGGGCTTACTTC.